What follows describes a single TCR beta chain. Its target is not known. The PCR had 60 Vbeta and 13 Jbeta primers. Libraries were prepared by immunoSEQ multiplex PCR; TCRdb keeps only in-frame clonotypes and omits some of them. This sample contains 100,000 to 150,000 clones. The sample is drawn from a study of cytomegalovirus exposure and HLA in healthy donors. Study details: Prior work identified around 110 million unique TCR beta sequences in approximately 200 million T cells. General study results and limits: Segments of the TCR beta V type were, in most cases, productive about 87% or about 30% of the time in an earlier analysis. In a later analysis, a genetic analysis reported fewer productive-TCR N-insertions in an Asian-associated ancestry cluster than the cohort average.

V gave up 0 bases and J gave up 10 bases, with 16 bases separating them. CDR1 is MGHRA, CDR2 YSYEKL, per germline. This CDR3 comprises 15 residues. Source material: PBMCs. The rearrangement links TRBV4-1 to TRBJ2-1, with a tentative D call TRBD2 (6 bases). The clonotype originates from a woman in her thirties or forties in good health and CMV-seronegative. This CDR3 is CASSQDPWSGQEQFF. The DNA of the CDR3 is TGCGCCAGCAGCCAAGATCCCTGGAGCGGGCAAGAGCAGTTCTTC.